The T cell receptor beta chain under discussion was sequenced for a study of shared clonotypes between healthy human individuals. Assay used: immunoSEQ multiplex PCR; TCRdb lists only in-frame clones, some missing. The sample holds roughly 570,000 clones, more than 95% seen once. Terminally differentiated effector memory CD45RA+ cells were excluded from the naive CD8 cells, which were CD45RO-negative and positively selected for CCR7. Germline V gene lookup returns CDR1 SGHVS and CDR2 FQNEAQ. The CDR3 length is 15 residues. Trimming left V 0 bases short and J 6 bases short, with 12 bases between. The chain is built from TRBV7-8 and TRBJ2-1; a weak D match, TRBD1 (6 bases). The clonotype originates from a man aged 25 to 45 in good health. Sequenced: naive CD8+ T cells sorted from blood. CDR3: CASSLARGILNEQFF. Written as DNA, the CDR3 is TGTGCCAGCAGCTTAGCCAGGGGAATACTCAATGAGCAGTTCTTC. Filled out from reference TRBV7-8 and TRBJ2-1, the complete variable domain reads GAGVSQSPRYKVAKRGQDVALRCDPISGHVSLFWYQQALGQGPEFLTYFQNEAQLDKSGLPSDRFFAERPEGSVSTLKIQRTQQEDSAVYLCASSLARGILNEQFFGPGTRLTVL.